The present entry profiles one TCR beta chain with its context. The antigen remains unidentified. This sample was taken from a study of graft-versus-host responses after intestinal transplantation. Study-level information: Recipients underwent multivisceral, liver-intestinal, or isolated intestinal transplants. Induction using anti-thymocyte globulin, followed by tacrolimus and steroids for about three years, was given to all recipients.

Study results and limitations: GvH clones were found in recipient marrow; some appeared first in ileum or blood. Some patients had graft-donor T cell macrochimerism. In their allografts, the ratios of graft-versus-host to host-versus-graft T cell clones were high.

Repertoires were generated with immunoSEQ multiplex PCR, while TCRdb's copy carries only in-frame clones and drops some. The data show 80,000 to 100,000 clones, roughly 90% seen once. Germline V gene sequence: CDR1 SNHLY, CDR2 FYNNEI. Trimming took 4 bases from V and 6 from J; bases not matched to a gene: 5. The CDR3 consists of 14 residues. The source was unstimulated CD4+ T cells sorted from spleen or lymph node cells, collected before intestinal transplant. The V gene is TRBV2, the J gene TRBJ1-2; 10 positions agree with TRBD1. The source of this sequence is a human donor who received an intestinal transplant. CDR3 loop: CASSVDRGLDGYTF. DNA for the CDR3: TGTGCCAGCAGTGTGGACAGGGGGTTAGATGGCTACACCTTC.